This T cell receptor beta chain was observed in a study of T-cell reconstitution after alpha-beta-depleted transplantation in children. This clonotype was recorded a few times. Preparation of the TCRbeta library used unique molecular identifiers. TCRdb ran MiXCR on the PCR reads and lists one entry per CDR3 protein. The sample includes over 550,000 distinct CDR3 sequences, more than 9% of them seen just once. Germline V gene lookup returns CDR1 SGDLS and CDR2 YYNGEE. This CDR3 contains 17 residues. V gave up 0 bases and J gave up 1 base, with 16 bases separating them. Sequencing was performed on PBMCs from the stem cell graft donor, taken from the stem cell graft. This receptor was identified in a human donor who donated a stem cell graft to a child with acute myeloid leukemia. The V call is TRBV9, the J call TRBJ2-5; D remains unclear. CDR3 DNA: TGTGCCAGCAGCGTAGGTCGTCAGGCAGGATCCCAAGAGACCCAGTACTTC. Its translation is CASSVGRQAGSQETQYF.